This T cell receptor beta chain was sequenced for a study of blood T cell repertoires in COVID-19. The CDR3 sequence is 21 residues long. The germline gives CDR1 KGHSH, CDR2 LQKENI. V shed 6 bases, J shed 3 bases, and the junction held 25 bases outside the gene matches. Authors' processing steps: Researchers report that nucleated cell counts were estimated from reference gene primer amplification. TCRdb's copy holds only in-frame clones and misses some; the assay was immunoSEQ multiplex PCR. V, J and clone size are those of that table, while D and trimming were read from the DNA. The data show about 54,000 clones, around 83% seen once.

The TCR originated in a woman in her sixties with acute or convalescent COVID-19. The sample was peripheral blood. The chain links TRBV18 to TRBJ2-1, with 8 nucleotides matching TRBD1. The CDR3 protein is CASSSSSLGQGAASHYNEQFF. The CDR3 DNA is TGTGCCAGCTCTTCTTCTAGCTTGGGGCAGGGGGCCGCAAGTCACTACAATGAGCAGTTCTTC.